Below are 28 T cell receptor beta chains sequenced from a single sample in a study of identical twins. MiXCR was run by TCRdb on the 5' RACE reads, yielding one entry per CDR3 protein. The sample has approximately 94,000 distinct CDR3 sequences, 4.5% to 6.5% seen once. The sample consisted of memory T cells sorted from blood. The source is a woman between 50 and 59 years old in good health.

This clonotype was detected many times. This chain uses TRBV20-1 with TRBJ2-1, with 10 bases fitting TRBD2. CDR3 length equals 15 residues. V lost 5 bases to trimming and J lost 4 bases; unmatched junction nucleotides: 8. Germline V gene sequence: CDR1 DFQATT, CDR2 SNEGSKA (reference sequence). In DNA, the CDR3 is TGCAGTGCTCCCTCCGGACTAGCGGATTACAATGAGCAGTTCTTC. As protein: CSAPSGLADYNEQFF.

This clonotype was seen ten or more times. The CDR3 sequence: CASSVEPGLAGREAKNIQYF. The DNA for the CDR3 is TGTGCCAGCAGCGTGGAACCGGGACTAGCGGGTCGCGAGGCCAAAAACATTCAGTACTTC. The chain links TRBV9 to TRBJ2-4, with TRBD2 matching over 12 bases. The V and J ends lost 2 bases and 1 base, in that order; junction bases with no gene match: 13. Germline-derived CDR1 and CDR2 are SGDLS and YYNGEE. This CDR3 region has 20 residues.

This clonotype was seen repeatedly, ten times or more. This chain uses TRBV6-2 or TRBV6-3 with TRBJ2-6; D perhaps matches TRBD1 (6 bases). The V end lost 5 bases, the J end lost 0 bases, and 11 bases lay between the germline ends. This CDR3 region has 16 residues. CDR1 is MNHEY, CDR2 SVGEGT, per germline. DNA of the CDR3: TGTGCCAGCAGTCCGACAGGATCCTCTGGGGCCAACGTCCTGACTTTC. Its translation is CASSPTGSSGANVLTF.

This clonotype was seen repeatedly, ten times or more. The chain uses TRBV23-1 and TRBJ1-1; D is perhaps TRBD1 (5 bases). TRBV23-1 is recorded as an ORF, its role being uncertain. The CDR3 is made up of 13 amino acids. Trimming stripped 8 bases from V and 1 base from J, with 11 bases between. The CDR3, as DNA: TGCGCCAGCGGGATTGGGGGGAACACTGAAGCTTTCTTT. Its translation is CASGIGGNTEAFF.

This clonotype was seen a handful of times. The rearrangement links TRBV6-5 to TRBJ2-2; possible D gene TRBD2, 5 bases. The length of the CDR3 is 16 residues. In germline, CDR1 is MNHEY, CDR2 SVGAGI. The V end was cut by 2 bases, the J end by 1 base, with 11 bases between. The CDR3 sequence: CASSYRAGLNTGELFF. CDR3 nucleotides: TGTGCCAGCAGTTACCGGGCGGGCCTGAACACCGGGGAGCTGTTTTTT.

The J gene is TRBJ1-1, the V gene TRBV19, with 7 positions matching TRBD1. The CDR3 has 14 amino acids. In germline, CDR1 is LNHDA, CDR2 SQIVND (reference sequence). Germline trimming cut 4 bases from V and 2 bases from J; bases unmatched to any gene: 4. CDR3 region: CASSRQGRNTEAFF. The DNA for the CDR3 is TGTGCCAGTAGTAGACAGGGTCGCAACACTGAAGCTTTCTTT.

This clonotype has at least ten counts. The chain joins TRBV24-1 to TRBJ2-1, with TRBD1 matching over 9 bases. This CDR3 spans 16 amino acids. The ends lost 4 bases at V and 2 bases at J; junction bases unmatched: 5. CDR1 and CDR2 from the germline V gene are KGHDR and SFDVKD. DNA of the CDR3: TGTGCCACCAGTGACCCCGGGACAGGGACCTACAATGAGCAGTTCTTC. It specifies CATSDPGTGTYNEQFF.

This clonotype was observed many times. The chain employs TRBV19 and TRBJ1-3; D unresolved. In germline, CDR1 is LNHDA, CDR2 SQIVND (reference sequence). The ends were cut back, 3 bases at V and 2 bases at J, with 11 bases in the middle. This CDR3 has 15 amino acids. The CDR3 spells CASSMTGLAGNTIYF. The DNA for the CDR3 is TGTGCCAGTAGTATGACTGGTTTGGCTGGAAACACCATATATTTT.

This clonotype was counted at least ten times. This chain joins TRBV3-1 and TRBJ1-2; D is uncertain. The V end was cut by 4 bases, the J end by 4 bases, with 10 bases between. CDR1 is LGHDT and CDR2 is YNNKEL in the germline V gene (reference sequence). CDR3 length: 13 amino acids. The CDR3, as DNA: TGTGCCAGCAGCCCAAGCAGGCTCTATGGCTACACCTTC. Amino acid sequence: CASSPSRLYGYTF.

The chain joins TRBV18 to TRBJ2-1; D not certain. Germline V CDR1 and CDR2: KGHSH, LQKENI. Trimming shortened V by 3 bases and J by 10 bases, and 10 bases separated the two germline ends. CDR3 length: 12 residues. The CDR3 DNA reads as TGTGCCAGCTCACCGACGGCGAAGGAGCAGTTCTTC. It yields the protein CASSPTAKEQFF. The full variable domain, rest sourced from reference TRBV18 and TRBJ2-1, is NAGVMQNPRHLVRRRGQEARLRCSPMKGHSHVYWYRQLPEEGLKFMVYLQKENIIDESGMPKERFSAEFPKEGPSILRIQQVVRGDSAAYFCASSPTAKEQFFGPGTRLTVL.

This clonotype was seen more than once but under ten times. The J gene is TRBJ2-3, the V gene TRBV6-5, with D uncertain. CDR3 length equals 15 residues. The germline CDR1 and CDR2 sequences are MNHEY and SVGAGI. V lost 5 bases and J lost 2, with 14 bases in between. Here the CDR3 reads CASSAGPGFTDTQYF. The CDR3 DNA reads as TGTGCCAGCAGTGCCGGGCCCGGATTCACAGATACGCAGTATTTT.

This clonotype was counted at least ten times. The chain couples TRBV11-2 to TRBJ2-3; D remains ambiguous. The CDR3 extends over 13 amino acids. The V gene's germline CDR1 is SGHAT and CDR2 FQNNGV. Trimming took off 7 bases at V and 4 bases at J, with 12 bases between the two ends. The CDR3 DNA is TGTGCCAGCACTCCCTCCGCCCCAGATACGCAGTATTTT. Translating gives CASTPSAPDTQYF.

In its sample, this clonotype was seen many times. V and J are TRBV6-5 and TRBJ2-5; no firm D call. The V gene's germline CDR1 is MNHEY and CDR2 SVGAGI. This CDR3 region has 11 residues. With 7 bases removed from V and 5 bases from J, the gap between germline ends came to 8 bases. CDR3 in DNA: TGTGCCAGCAAAAAAGGCGAGACCCAGTACTTC. This encodes CASKKGETQYF.

This clonotype was counted ten times or more. The chain combines TRBV3-1 with TRBJ2-1; 10 positions agree with TRBD2. After removal of 0 bases from V and 5 bases from J, the junction contained 7 bases not matched to a gene. This CDR3 is built from 17 residues. Germline V CDR1 and CDR2: LGHDT, YNNKEL (reference sequence). The CDR3 nucleotides read TGTGCCAGCAGCCAAGATCGTCGGCTAGCGGGAGACAATGAGCAGTTCTTC. Translating gives CASSQDRRLAGDNEQFF.

Only a few counts were recorded for this clonotype. The chain employs TRBV9 and TRBJ1-2; no clear D. Germline V gives CDR1 SGDLS, CDR2 YYNGEE. Trimming took 8 bases from V and 6 from J, leaving 14 bases between them. The CDR3 runs 12 residues. The CDR3 protein is CARGGCQDGYTF. CDR3 nucleotides: TGTGCCAGGGGAGGTTGTCAAGATGGCTACACCTTC.

The table lists this clonotype with many counts. V is TRBV7-2 and J is TRBJ2-2; D gene uncertain. The CDR3 has 13 residues. CDR1 SGHTA and CDR2 FQGNSA come from the germline V gene. V was clipped by 1 base and J by 6 bases, with 6 bases between them. The CDR3 here is CASSLVGAGELFF. CDR3 nucleotides: TGTGCCAGCAGCTTAGTTGGGGCCGGGGAGCTGTTTTTT.

This clonotype was picked up many times. The chain couples TRBV4-1 to TRBJ2-2; no reliable D call. The V end was cut by 1 base, the J end by 7 bases, with 10 bases between. Per germline, CDR1 MGHRA and CDR2 YSYEKL. The CDR3 totals 14 residues. CDR3 protein: CASSQVRGNGELFF. CDR3 nucleotide sequence: TGCGCCAGCAGCCAAGTGAGAGGTAACGGGGAGCTGTTTTTT.

The sample holds many counts of this clonotype. The V call is TRBV20-1, the J call TRBJ2-2; 8 bases match TRBD2. The CDR3 has 13 residues. Germline CDR1 and CDR2: DFQATT and SNEGSKA (reference sequence). V was clipped by 5 bases and J by 7 bases; unmatched bases: 6. CDR3 region: CSAYNAGGGELFF. CDR3 in DNA: TGCAGTGCTTATAACGCGGGGGGCGGGGAGCTGTTTTTT.

The V and J genes are TRBV7-8 and TRBJ2-2, with TRBD2 matching 8 bases. V gave up 4 bases and J gave up 0 bases; unmatched junction bases: 10. The CDR3 has 18 residues. The germline gives CDR1 SGHVS, CDR2 FQNEAQ. The CDR3 region is CASSSLPGGSANTGELFF. DNA of the CDR3: TGTGCCAGCAGCTCCCTACCGGGAGGGAGCGCGAACACCGGGGAGCTGTTTTTT.

This clonotype occurred a few times. The chain employs TRBV20-1 and TRBJ1-3; D remains ambiguous. Germline assignment: CDR1 DFQATT and CDR2 SNEGSKA (reference sequence). Between the trimmed V and J ends, which lost 5 bases and 4 bases, there was a span of 15 bases. The CDR3 contains 14 residues. CDR3: CSARNLPSGNTIYF. The CDR3 region has the DNA TGCAGTGCTCGGAACCTGCCCTCGGGAAACACCATATATTTT.

This clonotype came up many times. The V and J genes are TRBV5-1 and TRBJ2-4; possible D gene TRBD2, 6 bases. Germline CDR1 is SGHRS and CDR2 is YFSETQ. V dropped 4 bases and J dropped 5 bases, with 13 bases sitting between them. This CDR3 spans 14 amino acids. The CDR3 nucleotides read TGCGCCAGCAGCCCGGGCGGGACTCAAAACATTCAGTACTTC. It encodes CASSPGGTQNIQYF.

This clonotype was found a few times. This chain uses TRBV9 with TRBJ2-3, with a weak D call TRBD1 (5 bases). Germline loops: CDR1 SGDLS, CDR2 YYNGEE. The CDR3 covers 15 residues. V was trimmed by 3 bases and J by 2 bases, leaving 13 bases between them. The CDR3 sequence is CASSEQVFFTDTQYF. For the CDR3, the DNA is TGTGCCAGCAGCGAACAGGTCTTCTTCACAGATACGCAGTATTTT.

This clonotype was observed many times. V and J are TRBV19 and TRBJ2-1; TRBD2 matches 13 bases. This CDR3 has 17 residues. The ends lost 4 bases at V and 4 bases at J; junction bases unmatched: 7. Germline CDR1 LNHDA, CDR2 SQIVND (reference sequence). This CDR3 is CASSNLTSGRTYNEQFF. The CDR3 coding sequence is TGTGCCAGTAGTAACCTGACTAGCGGGAGGACGTACAATGAGCAGTTCTTC.

This clonotype was counted at least ten times. The rearrangement uses TRBV3-1 and TRBJ2-3, with TRBD2 matching over 12 bases. The CDR3 runs 16 residues. Per the germline V gene, CDR1 is LGHDT and CDR2 is YNNKEL (reference sequence). V gave up 4 bases and J gave up 3 bases; unmatched junction bases: 5. CDR3: CASSPRLAGVTDTQYF. The CDR3 nucleotides are TGTGCCAGCAGCCCCCGACTAGCGGGAGTGACAGATACGCAGTATTTT.

This clonotype was detected ten times or more. The chain joins TRBV6-4 to TRBJ2-6, with D unresolved. Germline CDR1 and CDR2: MRHNA and SNTAGT. V was shortened by 0 bases and J by 0 bases, with 3 bases between the two germline ends. The CDR3 sequence is 15 residues long. The CDR3 DNA is TGTGCCAGCAGTGACTCGCACTCTGGGGCCAACGTCCTGACTTTC. It encodes CASSDSHSGANVLTF.

To note about this clonotype: A single base separates this from a much larger clone, so it may be a read error. The V gene is TRBV4-1, the J gene TRBJ2-7; D may be TRBD2 (7 bases). The V gene lost 4 bases and the J gene lost 5 bases, with 24 bases spanning the gap. Germline CDR1 and CDR2: MGHRA and YSYEKL. CDR3 size: 17 residues. CDR3 DNA sequence: TGCGCCAGCAGCCGAGAGGGAGGGGGAGCGTCCAGGGACGAGCAGTACTTC. Residues: CASSREGGGASRDEQYF.

J is TRBJ2-3 and V is TRBV19; 10 nucleotides align to TRBD1. After removal of 5 bases from V and 6 bases from J, the junction contained 8 bases not matched to a gene. Germline V gene sequence: CDR1 LNHDA, CDR2 SQIVND (reference sequence). The CDR3 runs to 15 residues. Written as DNA, the CDR3 is TGTGCCAGTAGTCCGGGGACAGGGGCAAGCGATACGCAGTATTTT. Its translation is CASSPGTGASDTQYF.

In this sample, this clonotype turned up many times. The genes are TRBV24-1 and TRBJ2-1; possibly TRBD2 for D (6 bases). Germline V gives CDR1 KGHDR, CDR2 SFDVKD. Trimming stripped 4 bases from V and 7 bases from J, with 19 bases between. The CDR3 extends over 16 amino acids. CDR3 sequence reads: CATSESPLAGRNEQFF. The CDR3 DNA follows: TGTGCCACCAGTGAGTCCCCTCTCGCGGGGAGGAATGAGCAGTTCTTC.